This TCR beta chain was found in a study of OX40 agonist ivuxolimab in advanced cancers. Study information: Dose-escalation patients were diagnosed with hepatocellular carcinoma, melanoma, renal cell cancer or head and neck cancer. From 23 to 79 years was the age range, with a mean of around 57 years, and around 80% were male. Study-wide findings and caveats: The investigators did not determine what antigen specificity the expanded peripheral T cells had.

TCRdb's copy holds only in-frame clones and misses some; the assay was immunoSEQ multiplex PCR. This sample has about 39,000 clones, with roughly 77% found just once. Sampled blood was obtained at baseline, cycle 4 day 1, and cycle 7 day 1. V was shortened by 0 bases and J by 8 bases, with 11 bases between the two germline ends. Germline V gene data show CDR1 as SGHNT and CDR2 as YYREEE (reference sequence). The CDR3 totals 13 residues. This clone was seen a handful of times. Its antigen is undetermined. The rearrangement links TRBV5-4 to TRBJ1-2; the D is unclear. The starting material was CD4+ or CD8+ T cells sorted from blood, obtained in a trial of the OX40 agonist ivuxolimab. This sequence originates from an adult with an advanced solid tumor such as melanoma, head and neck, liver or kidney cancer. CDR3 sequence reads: CASSLAESGGYTF. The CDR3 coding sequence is TGTGCCAGCAGCTTGGCCGAGTCGGGCGGCTACACCTTC.